The rows below give T cell receptor beta chains drawn from one sample of a study of blood T cells in healthy people across ages. TCRdb fed the 5' RACE reads into MiXCR, producing one record per CDR3 protein. The data contain 1.5 million to 1.8 million distinct CDR3 sequences, 40% to 45% of them seen just once; the ten biggest clones take up about 4%. Sequenced sample: blood. The receptor set was obtained from a woman aged 18-29 years in good health. Each CDR3 is given with its conserved first and last residue. The D gene is left open where the match is weak. A clone size is listed for some rows: how often the clone was seen (once, few, many), or a class if it is expanded.

j_call,cdr3_length,clone_size,d_call,v_call,cdr3_aa,cdr3_nt
TRBJ2-1,16,few,TRBD2,TRBV7-8,CASSLDGGRASFEQFF,TGTGCCAGCAGCTTAGATGGCGGGAGGGCCTCCTTTGAGCAGTTCTTC
TRBJ1-1,12,.,.,TRBV20-1,CIRPRFNTEAFF,TGCATCCGTCCACGGTTCAACACTGAAGCTTTCTTT
TRBJ2-1,14,many,.,TRBV6-5,CASSYSGEANEQFF,TGTGCCAGCAGTTACTCGGGAGAAGCCAATGAGCAGTTCTTC
TRBJ1-6,17,.,.,TRBV12-3/TRBV12-4,CASSPGPRSSYNSPLHF,TGTGCCAGCAGTCCTGGGCCCCGGAGCTCCTATAATTCACCCCTCCACTTT
TRBJ1-4,13,.,TRBD1,TRBV7-9,CAGSMDRNEKLFF,TGTGCCGGCAGCATGGACAGGAATGAAAAACTGTTTTTT
TRBJ2-3,16,.,TRBD2,TRBV10-1,CASSELAGGYTDTQYF,TGCGCCAGCAGTGAGTTGGCGGGGGGATACACAGATACGCAGTATTTT
TRBJ2-7,15,few,TRBD1,TRBV20-1,CSARPGQGANYEQYF,TGCAGTGCTAGACCGGGACAGGGGGCTAACTACGAGCAGTACTTC
TRBJ2-7,14,few,.,TRBV9,CASSAQISSNEQYF,TGTGCCAGCAGCGCCCAGATCTCCTCCAACGAGCAGTACTTC
TRBJ2-7,15,few,TRBD2,TRBV7-9,CASSLVGLAGDEQYF,TGTGCCAGCAGCTTAGTCGGGCTAGCGGGAGACGAGCAGTACTTC
TRBJ1-5,16,.,.,TRBV21-1,CASSKEGLYSNQPQHF,TGTGCCAGCAGCAAAGAGGGACTGTATAGCAATCAGCCCCAGCATTTT
TRBJ2-1,15,few,TRBD2,TRBV20-1,CSARPGGLVSHEQFF,TGCAGTGCTAGGCCTGGTGGACTAGTATCCCATGAGCAGTTCTTC
TRBJ2-1,13,few,.,TRBV2,CASISGLLSEQFF,TGTGCCAGCATTTCCGGACTACTCAGTGAGCAGTTCTTC
TRBJ2-7,16,.,.,TRBV7-2,CASSVDVQAWGREQYF,TGTGCCAGCAGCGTAGACGTCCAGGCTTGGGGTCGCGAGCAGTACTTC
TRBJ2-7,11,.,.,TRBV10-3,CAISSYYEQYF,TGTGCCATCAGTTCCTATTACGAGCAGTACTTC
TRBJ2-7,15,.,.,TRBV4-3,CASSLGTDSYNEQYF,TGCGCCAGCAGCCTCGGGACTGATTCCTACAATGAGCAGTACTTC
TRBJ2-7,12,many,TRBD1,TRBV29-1,CSVDRGYNEQYF,TGCAGCGTTGACAGGGGGTACAACGAGCAGTACTTC
TRBJ2-3,16,few,.,TRBV5-1,CASSLAASSSTDTQYF,TGCGCCAGCAGCTTGGCGGCCAGCTCTAGCACAGATACGCAGTATTTT
TRBJ2-2,14,.,.,TRBV12-3/TRBV12-4,CASSLAGRPGELFF,TGTGCCAGCAGTTTAGCAGGACGTCCCGGGGAGCTGTTTTTT
TRBJ2-2,13,.,TRBD2,TRBV7-9,CASSGLAPGGLFF,TGTGCCAGCAGCGGACTAGCCCCCGGGGGGCTGTTTTTT
TRBJ2-7,13,.,.,TRBV9,CASSPLGGGEQYF,TGTGCCAGCAGCCCTCTAGGAGGGGGCGAGCAGTACTTC
TRBJ2-3,15,.,.,TRBV29-1,CSVEEVTDGTDTQYF,TGCAGCGTTGAAGAAGTGACCGACGGGACAGATACGCAGTATTTT
TRBJ2-1,17,.,.,TRBV25-1,CASSETGQPVGGYEQFF,TGTGCCAGCAGTGAAACCGGACAGCCCGTTGGGGGGTATGAGCAGTTCTTC
TRBJ2-2,11,few,.,TRBV20-1,CSARKLGELFF,TGCAGTGCTAGGAAACTCGGGGAGCTGTTTTTT
TRBJ2-1,16,few,.,TRBV15,CATSRDPSSVYNEQFF,TGTGCCACCAGCAGAGATCCCAGTAGTGTCTACAATGAGCAGTTCTTC
TRBJ2-7,13,once,.,TRBV7-7,CASNGSGSPEQYF,TGTGCTAGCAACGGTAGTGGGAGCCCTGAGCAGTACTTC
TRBJ2-2,14,.,.,TRBV20-1,CSASYDGNTGELFF,TGCAGTGCCTCCTACGATGGCAACACCGGGGAGCTGTTTTTT
TRBJ2-3,15,.,.,TRBV7-9,CASTVGRASTDTQYF,TGTGCCAGCACCGTGGGTCGTGCGAGCACAGATACGCAGTATTTT
TRBJ1-1,11,.,.,TRBV2,CASRQGSNAFF,TGTGCCAGCAGACAAGGGTCGAACGCTTTCTTT
TRBJ2-5,14,few,.,TRBV10-3,CAISELANQETQYF,TGTGCCATCAGTGAGCTGGCAAACCAAGAGACCCAGTACTTC
TRBJ2-5,16,.,TRBD1,TRBV4-1,CASSQEGDRGRETQYF,TGCGCCAGCAGCCAAGAAGGGGACAGGGGGCGCGAGACCCAGTACTTC
TRBJ2-7,15,few,.,TRBV7-6,CASSLAQGGYYEQYF,TGTGCCAGCAGCTTGGCTCAGGGCGGTTATTACGAGCAGTACTTC
TRBJ1-5,16,.,TRBD1,TRBV13,CASSLGLQGASQPQHF,TGTGCCAGCAGCTTAGGTCTGCAGGGGGCCAGTCAGCCCCAGCATTTT
TRBJ2-1,15,few,.,TRBV7-2,CASSLAEGLGNEQFF,TGTGCCAGCAGCTTAGCGGAGGGGTTGGGCAATGAGCAGTTCTTC
TRBJ1-2,15,few,.,TRBV6-1,CASSDFGTPNYGYTF,TGTGCCAGCAGTGATTTTGGCACCCCTAACTATGGCTACACCTTC
TRBJ2-5,15,.,TRBD1,TRBV6-2/TRBV6-3,CASSGGQVATETQYF,TGTGCCAGCAGTGGCGGACAGGTAGCAACGGAGACCCAGTACTTC
TRBJ1-1,14,.,TRBD1,TRBV4-1,CAGRQQGAYTEAFF,TGCGCCGGCAGGCAACAGGGGGCCTACACTGAAGCTTTCTTT
TRBJ1-1,13,.,.,TRBV7-9,CASRAGINTEAFF,TGTGCCAGCAGGGCGGGAATAAACACTGAAGCTTTCTTT
TRBJ2-7,15,few,.,TRBV10-3,CAISESDSPSHEQYF,TGTGCCATCAGTGAGTCTGACAGTCCTTCCCACGAGCAGTACTTC
TRBJ1-4,14,.,.,TRBV9,CASSTSGGTEKLFF,TGTGCCAGCAGCACCTCGGGAGGGACTGAAAAACTGTTTTTT
TRBJ2-1,13,.,.,TRBV27,CANSFRGHNEQFF,TGTGCCAACAGTTTTCGGGGCCACAATGAGCAGTTCTTC
TRBJ1-2,17,few,TRBD1,TRBV12-3/TRBV12-4,CASSNLASTGGLGGYTF,TGTGCCAGCAGTAACCTCGCCTCGACAGGGGGCTTGGGTGGCTACACCTTC
TRBJ2-1,14,once,TRBD2,TRBV20-1,CSAKSTSGSYEQFF,TGCAGTGCTAAGTCCACTAGCGGGAGTTATGAGCAGTTCTTC
TRBJ2-7,12,many,TRBD1,TRBV6-6,CASEGQEYEQYF,TGTGCCAGCGAAGGACAGGAGTACGAGCAGTACTTC
TRBJ1-5,13,.,.,TRBV20-1,CSARGDGDQPQHF,TGCAGTGCTAGAGGGGACGGAGATCAGCCCCAGCATTTT
TRBJ1-2,16,.,TRBD1,TRBV6-5,CASSYSPTGGHYGYTF,TGTGCCAGCAGTTATTCCCCCACAGGGGGCCACTATGGCTACACCTTC
TRBJ1-1,14,many,.,TRBV4-3,CASSQDSLNTEAFF,TGTGCCAGCAGCCAAGACAGTCTGAACACTGAAGCTTTCTTT
TRBJ1-4,13,.,.,TRBV12-3/TRBV12-4,CASTTGTLEKLFF,TGTGCCAGCACCACGGGGACCCTTGAAAAACTGTTTTTT
TRBJ2-7,13,few,.,TRBV7-9,CASSLWEDFEQYF,TGTGCCAGCAGCTTATGGGAGGATTTCGAGCAGTACTTC
TRBJ2-5,17,.,TRBD2,TRBV11-3,CASSLDPSAGGYNEQYF,TGTGCCAGCAGCTTAGACCCCAGCGCGGGAGGTTACAATGAGCAGTACTTC
TRBJ2-7,15,few,TRBD2,TRBV6-6,CASSHPSGRAYEQYF,TGTGCCAGCAGCCACCCTAGCGGGAGAGCCTACGAGCAGTACTTC
TRBJ1-1,15,few,TRBD1,TRBV20-1,CSARDGGGRSTEAFF,TGCAGTGCTAGAGATGGAGGGGGCAGGAGCACTGAAGCTTTCTTT
TRBJ2-3,14,.,TRBD1,TRBV6-6,CASSYRGQGNTQYF,TGTGCCAGCAGTTACCGGGGACAGGGCAATACGCAGTATTTT
TRBJ2-4,16,.,TRBD1,TRBV12-3/TRBV12-4,CASSNRGDGTKNSQYF,TGTGCCAGCAGTAACAGGGGGGACGGAACCAAAAACAGTCAGTACTTC
TRBJ2-1,15,.,.,TRBV10-3,CAISAREPRVNEQFF,TGTGCCATCAGTGCCCGGGAACCTCGCGTCAATGAGCAGTTCTTC